These T cell receptor beta chains were read from a single sample in a study of blood T cell repertoires in COVID-19. Data came from immunoSEQ multiplex PCR; TCRdb stores just in-frame clones and leaves some out. The sample consists of about 320,000 clones, 65% to 90% of them appearing once. Sequencing used PBMCs or T cells enriched from blood (not recorded which). Receptors originate from a woman younger than 30 who had recovered from COVID-19. The CDR3 runs from the conserved cysteine through the conserved F or W. A D gene is named only where the DNA matches it firmly. Size is stated for part of the rows, as once, few or many counts, or as a class when the clone is expanded.

D: TRBD1
size: -
J: TRBJ1-5
V: TRBV4-1
DNA: TGCGCCAGCAGCGAGACCGGGACAGGGGAGCCTAATCAGCCCCAGCATTTT
CDR3: CASSETGTGEPNQPQHF

D: -
size: -
J: TRBJ1-2
V: TRBV2
DNA: TGTGCCAGCAGTGAAAACGGGTCCGGTAACTATGGCTACACCTTC
CDR3: CASSENGSGNYGYTF

D: -
size: -
J: TRBJ1-6
V: TRBV9
DNA: TGTGCCAGCAGCGTCACTGCACTCTATAATTCACCCCTCCACTTT
CDR3: CASSVTALYNSPLHF

D: TRBD1
size: few
J: TRBJ1-1
V: TRBV7-8
DNA: TGTGCCAGCAGCCCAGGGACAGGAAGGAGTGGAACTGAAGCTTTCTTT
CDR3: CASSPGTGRSGTEAFF

D: -
size: -
J: TRBJ1-4
V: TRBV5-1
DNA: TGCGCCAGCAGCTCCACCTCAGGGGTAGCTAATGAAAAACTGTTTTTT
CDR3: CASSSTSGVANEKLFF

D: -
size: few
J: TRBJ1-2
V: TRBV2
DNA: TGTGCCAGCAGTGGATTCCCGCGCGGAGGGCCCCTTTATGGCTACACCTTC
CDR3: CASSGFPRGGPLYGYTF

D: TRBD2
size: -
J: TRBJ2-7
V: TRBV5-1
DNA: TGCGCCAGCAGCCCCATCAGCGGGAGTGTATACGAGCAGTACTTC
CDR3: CASSPISGSVYEQYF

D: TRBD1
size: -
J: TRBJ1-2
V: TRBV5-4
DNA: TGTGCCAGCAGCACCGGGACAGCGGAGGGCTACACCTTC
CDR3: CASSTGTAEGYTF

D: -
size: -
J: TRBJ2-1
V: TRBV10-3
DNA: TGTGCCATCAGTGAAACGGGGAATGAGCAGTTCTTC
CDR3: CAISETGNEQFF

D: TRBD2
size: -
J: TRBJ2-1
V: TRBV6-1
DNA: TGTGCCAGCAGTGAAGGCGGGGGAGTTTACAATGAGCAGTTCTTC
CDR3: CASSEGGGVYNEQFF

D: -
size: -
J: TRBJ1-1
V: TRBV28
DNA: TGTGCCAGCAGTATACCGGGCAGGGGGAACACTGAAGCTTTCTTT
CDR3: CASSIPGRGNTEAFF

D: TRBD1
size: -
J: TRBJ1-1
V: TRBV27
DNA: TGTGCCAGCAGTTTCGGACAGGGGAACACTGAAGCTTTCTTT
CDR3: CASSFGQGNTEAFF

D: -
size: -
J: TRBJ2-1
V: TRBV18
DNA: TGTGCCAGCTCACCACCCGGTACCCTCGGGAATGAGCAGTTCTTC
CDR3: CASSPPGTLGNEQFF

D: TRBD1
size: -
J: TRBJ1-2
V: TRBV5-1
DNA: TGCGCCAGCAGCCAAGGGACAGGGACCTACACCTTC
CDR3: CASSQGTGTYTF